This T cell receptor beta chain was profiled in a study of T cell repertoires in ileal Crohn's disease. Study-wide background: Every patient was operated on for stricturing (61%) or penetrating (about 40%) complications.

Stated time point: inflamed ileum from the surgical specimen. CDR3 length: 12 amino acids. The trim removed 5 bases at V and 9 bases at J, leaving 8 bases unmatched. CDR1 is SQVTM and CDR2 is ANQGSEA in the germline V gene. Using immunoSEQ multiplex PCR, the repertoire was profiled, and TCRdb retains in-frame clones only, with some absent. The table records roughly 17,000 clones, under 95% of them present only once. The sequence was obtained from an adult with Crohn's disease. The genes are TRBV29-1 and TRBJ1-1; 8 positions match TRBD1. The sample was ileal tissue. For the CDR3, the DNA is TGCAGCGTTCATGGACAGGGTGAAAAAGCTTTCTTT. Its protein product is CSVHGQGEKAFF.